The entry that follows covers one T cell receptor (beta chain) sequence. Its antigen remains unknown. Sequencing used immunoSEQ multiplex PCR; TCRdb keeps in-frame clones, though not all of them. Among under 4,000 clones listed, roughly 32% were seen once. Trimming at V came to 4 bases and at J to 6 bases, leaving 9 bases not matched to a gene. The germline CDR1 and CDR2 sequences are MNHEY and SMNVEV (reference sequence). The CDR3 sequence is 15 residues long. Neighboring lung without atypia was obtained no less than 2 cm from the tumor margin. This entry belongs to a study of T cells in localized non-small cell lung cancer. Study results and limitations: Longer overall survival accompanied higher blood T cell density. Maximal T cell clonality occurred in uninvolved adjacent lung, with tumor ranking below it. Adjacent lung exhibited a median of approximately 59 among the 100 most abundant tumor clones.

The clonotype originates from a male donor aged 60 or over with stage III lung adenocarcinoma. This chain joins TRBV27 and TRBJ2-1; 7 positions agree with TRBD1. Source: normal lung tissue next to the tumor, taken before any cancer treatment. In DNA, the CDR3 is TGTGCCAGCAGTTCTCGACAGGGCTTAGGCAATGAGCAGTTCTTC. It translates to CASSSRQGLGNEQFF.